This T cell receptor beta chain was recovered during a study of blood T cell repertoires in COVID-19. Study context: Samples came from the United States, Italy and Spain, spanning acute and convalescent COVID-19. PBMCs, B-cell-depleted T cells, or T cells were the source of the cDNA or gDNA that made up the material.

V lost 6 bases and J 3 bases, leaving 18 bases between the germline ends. CDR3 length: 16 amino acids. Germline-derived CDR1 and CDR2 are SGHVS and FQNEAQ. In the source study's methods: Amplified reference gene primers provided the basis for estimating nucleated cell counts. The assay was immunoSEQ multiplex PCR, and TCRdb's table has in-frame clones only and misses some. V, J and clone size are taken as reported in that table, and D and trimming were inferred from the DNA itself. The table shows 150,000 to 200,000 clones, with around 85% occurring only once. The specimen sequenced was peripheral blood. The chain couples TRBV7-8 to TRBJ1-5; D is unresolved. This TCR came from a woman aged 55-69 years with COVID-19, enrolled during active disease. DNA of the CDR3: TGTGCCAGCAGTTCTGTTTTAGGAGAGTCCAATCAGCCCCAGCATTTT. It yields the protein CASSSVLGESNQPQHF.